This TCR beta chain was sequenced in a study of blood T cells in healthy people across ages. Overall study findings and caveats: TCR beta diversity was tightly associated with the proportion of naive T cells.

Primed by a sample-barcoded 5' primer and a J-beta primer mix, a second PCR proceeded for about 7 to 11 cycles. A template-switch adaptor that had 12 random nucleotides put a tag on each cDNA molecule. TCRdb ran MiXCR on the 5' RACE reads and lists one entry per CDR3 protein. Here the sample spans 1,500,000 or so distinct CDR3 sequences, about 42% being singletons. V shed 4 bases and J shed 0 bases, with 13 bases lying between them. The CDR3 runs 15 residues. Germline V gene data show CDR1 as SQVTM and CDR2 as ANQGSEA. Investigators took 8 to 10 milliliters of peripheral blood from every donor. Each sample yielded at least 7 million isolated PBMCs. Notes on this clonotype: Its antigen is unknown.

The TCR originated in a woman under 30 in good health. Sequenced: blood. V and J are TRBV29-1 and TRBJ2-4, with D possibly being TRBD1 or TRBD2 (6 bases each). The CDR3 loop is CSVGSRGLAKNIQYF. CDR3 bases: TGCAGCGTTGGAAGCCGGGGGCTAGCCAAAAACATTCAGTACTTC.